The rows below give T cell receptor beta chains drawn from one sample of a study of OX40 agonist ivuxolimab in advanced cancers. The repertoire was sequenced with immunoSEQ multiplex PCR; TCRdb's copy has only in-frame clones and lacks some. The table includes 69,000 or so clones, 85% detected once. The sequencing used CD4+ or CD8+ T cells sorted from blood, collected in a trial of the OX40 agonist ivuxolimab. These receptors originate from an adult with an advanced solid tumor such as melanoma, head and neck, liver or kidney cancer. Each CDR3 is given with its conserved first and last residue. D genes are given only for firm matches. A clone size is listed for some rows: how often the clone was seen (once, few, many), or a class if it is expanded.

J gene: TRBJ2-6; D gene: TRBD1; V gene: TRBV28; clone size: NA; CDR3 protein: CASSLLGQGIPGANVLTF; CDR3 DNA: TGTGCCAGCAGTTTGCTCGGACAGGGTATCCCTGGGGCCAACGTCCTGACTTTC
J gene: TRBJ2-7; D gene: TRBD2; V gene: TRBV30; clone size: NA; CDR3 protein: CAWSRGGGSYEQYF; CDR3 DNA: TGTGCCTGGAGTCGTGGGGGAGGGTCCTACGAGCAGTACTTC
J gene: TRBJ2-6; D gene: NA; V gene: TRBV12-2; clone size: NA; CDR3 protein: CASRLGYPSGANVLTF; CDR3 DNA: TGTGCAAGTCGCTTGGGGTACCCCTCTGGGGCCAACGTCCTGACTTTC
J gene: TRBJ1-2; D gene: NA; V gene: TRBV30; clone size: NA; CDR3 protein: CAWIGTVRGYTF; CDR3 DNA: TGTGCCTGGATAGGGACGGTCCGTGGCTACACCTTC
J gene: TRBJ2-7; D gene: TRBD1; V gene: TRBV7-3; clone size: NA; CDR3 protein: CASSRQGAEIYEQYF; CDR3 DNA: TGTGCCAGCAGCCGACAGGGGGCGGAAATCTACGAGCAGTACTTC
J gene: TRBJ1-2; D gene: NA; V gene: TRBV28; clone size: NA; CDR3 protein: CASSSGGGLVGYTF; CDR3 DNA: TGTGCCAGCAGTTCTGGGGGCGGGTTGGTAGGCTACACCTTC
J gene: TRBJ2-1; D gene: NA; V gene: TRBV18; clone size: NA; CDR3 protein: CASSPPGEDEQFF; CDR3 DNA: TGTGCCAGCTCACCTCCGGGTGAGGATGAGCAGTTCTTC
J gene: TRBJ1-1; D gene: NA; V gene: TRBV5-6; clone size: NA; CDR3 protein: CASSLLDRMNTEAFF; CDR3 DNA: TGTGCCAGCAGCCTACTGGATCGAATGAACACTGAAGCTTTCTTT
J gene: TRBJ2-7; D gene: TRBD1; V gene: TRBV11-2; clone size: NA; CDR3 protein: CASSPTRTGTYEQYF; CDR3 DNA: TGTGCCAGCAGCCCCACCCGGACAGGTACCTACGAGCAGTACTTC
J gene: TRBJ1-1; D gene: NA; V gene: TRBV6-1; clone size: NA; CDR3 protein: CASNDGEGRAFF; CDR3 DNA: TGTGCCAGCAACGACGGGGAAGGGCGGGCTTTCTTT
J gene: TRBJ2-3; D gene: TRBD2; V gene: TRBV7-6; clone size: NA; CDR3 protein: CASSTSGGSTDTQYF; CDR3 DNA: TGTGCCAGCAGCACGAGCGGGGGCAGCACAGATACGCAGTATTTT
J gene: TRBJ1-5; D gene: NA; V gene: TRBV19; clone size: once; CDR3 protein: CASSPTRTPPSNQPQHF; CDR3 DNA: TGTGCCAGTAGCCCGACCCGGACACCTCCCAGCAATCAGCCCCAGCATTTT
J gene: TRBJ2-2; D gene: TRBD2; V gene: TRBV7-2; clone size: NA; CDR3 protein: CASSLSGGNTGELFF; CDR3 DNA: TGTGCCAGCAGCCTTAGCGGGGGGAACACCGGGGAGCTGTTTTTT